The 20 T cell receptor beta chains given below trace back to one sample, sequenced in a study of blood T cell repertoires in COVID-19. Assay: immunoSEQ multiplex PCR; the TCRdb copy retains only in-frame clones and omits some. This sample has 150,000 or so clones, with around 90% found just once. The specimen sequenced was PBMCs or T cells enriched from blood (not recorded which). These receptors were collected from a woman in her thirties or forties who had been exposed to COVID-19.

The chain has TRBV4-1 and TRBJ2-1, with a tentative D call TRBD1 (5 bases). Germline CDR1 MGHRA, CDR2 YSYEKL. The CDR3 contains 17 residues. Trimming left V 0 bases short and J 7 bases short, with 19 bases between. CDR3 nucleotides: TGCGCCAGCAGCCAAGATCGGTCGGTAGGGGTTAGGAATGAGCAGTTCTTC. It specifies CASSQDRSVGVRNEQFF.

The V call is TRBV5-1, the J call TRBJ2-3; 7 nucleotides line up with TRBD1. Germline CDR1 SGHRS, CDR2 YFSETQ. V was pared by 0 bases and J by 3 bases, with 4 bases of the junction left unmatched. The CDR3 sequence is 15 residues long. CDR3 DNA sequence: TGCGCCAGCAGCTTGGAGACAGGGCGAACAGATACGCAGTATTTT. Translating it yields CASSLETGRTDTQYF.

This clone showed up just a few times. The genes are TRBV10-3 and TRBJ1-3; tentative D call: TRBD1 (5 bases). CDR3 size: 14 residues. The V and J ends lost 9 bases and 0 bases respectively, with 12 bases between them. The V gene's germline CDR1 is ENHRY and CDR2 SYGVKD. The DNA of the CDR3 is TGTGCCATTCGACAGTACGACTCTGGAAACACCATATATTTT. It specifies CAIRQYDSGNTIYF.

The chain couples TRBV9 to TRBJ2-2, with D possibly TRBD2 on 5 matching bases. CDR1 SGDLS and CDR2 YYNGEE come from the germline V gene. CDR3 length: 14 residues. V was cut by 4 bases and J by 7 bases, with 14 bases left in between. The CDR3 DNA follows: TGTGCCAGCAGCCTCCAGCAGCGGAGCGGGGAGCTGTTTTTT. The encoded protein is CASSLQQRSGELFF.

This clone was picked up many times. This chain joins TRBV19 and TRBJ1-5, with 7 bases fitting TRBD1. Trimming took 9 bases from V and 7 from J; bases not matched to a gene: 6. This CDR3 spans 12 amino acids. Germline V gene lookup returns CDR1 LNHDA and CDR2 SQIVND (reference sequence). Here the CDR3 DNA reads TGTGCCAGCGAACAGGGGTTGCAGCCCCAGCATTTT. It yields the protein CASEQGLQPQHF.

V usage is TRBV4-1 and J usage is TRBJ2-2, with 8 bases matching TRBD1. Germline V gives CDR1 MGHRA, CDR2 YSYEKL. The CDR3 is 19 residues long. The J segment lost 5 bases and the V segment lost 4 bases, leaving 18 bases of the junction unmatched. CDR3 region: CASSLSPGQAAGGTGELFF. The CDR3 coding sequence is TGCGCCAGCAGCCTCTCACCGGGACAGGCGGCCGGGGGAACCGGGGAGCTGTTTTTT.

This clone was recorded a few times. The rearrangement links TRBV5-1 to TRBJ2-7; TRBD1 agrees at 10 bases. CDR1 SGHRS and CDR2 YFSETQ come from the germline V gene. J lost 5 bases, V lost 4 bases, and 6 bases had no gene match. The CDR3 loop spans 14 amino acids. CDR3 region: CASSIRQGANEQYF. The DNA for the CDR3 is TGCGCCAGCAGCATACGACAGGGGGCGAACGAGCAGTACTTC.

This chain joins TRBV2 and TRBJ1-5, with D perhaps matching TRBD1 (5 bases). Germline V gene data show CDR1 as SNHLY and CDR2 as FYNNEI. Between the trimmed V and J ends, which lost 5 bases and 5 bases, there was a span of 10 bases. The CDR3 runs to 13 residues. The CDR3 is CASSIGEYQPQHF. As DNA, the CDR3 is TGTGCCAGCAGTATAGGGGAATATCAGCCCCAGCATTTT.

The chain carries TRBV28 and TRBJ1-5, with 9 bases matching TRBD1. V trimming: 5 bases; J trimming: 11 bases; junction bases outside the gene matches: 4. This CDR3 region has 12 residues. Germline CDR1 is MDHEN and CDR2 is SYDVKM. The CDR3 here is CASSGDRVAQHF. As DNA, the CDR3 is TGTGCCAGCAGTGGGGACAGGGTGGCCCAGCATTTT.

The chain is built from TRBV4-2 and TRBJ2-5, with a weak D call TRBD2 (5 bases). Per the germline V gene, CDR1 is LGHNA and CDR2 is YNFKEQ. Trimming pared 1 base from V and 4 bases from J, leaving 16 bases between. This CDR3 contains 16 residues. The CDR3: CASSQVGNHEGETQYF. The CDR3 region has the DNA TGTGCCAGCAGCCAAGTAGGTAACCATGAGGGAGAGACCCAGTACTTC.

The chain carries TRBV19 and TRBJ2-3, with D unclear. The CDR3 runs 12 residues. V was pared by 5 bases and J by 2 bases, with 5 bases between. Germline V CDR1 and CDR2: LNHDA, SQIVND (reference sequence). The CDR3 loop reads CASSLYTDTQYF. The CDR3 bases are TGTGCCAGTAGTCTATACACAGATACGCAGTATTTT.

The chain has TRBV27 and TRBJ2-1; maybe TRBD1 (5 bases). This CDR3 is built from 13 residues. The V end was cut by 2 bases, the J end by 4 bases, with 6 bases between. Germline CDR1 and CDR2: MNHEY and SMNVEV (reference sequence). CDR3 in DNA: TGTGCCAGCAGTTTAGCAGGGTACAATGAGCAGTTCTTC. It is translated as CASSLAGYNEQFF.

CDR3 nucleotides: TGCGCCAGCAGCCATGGATTGTTCGGAGGGTCCATGAACACTGAAGCTTTCTTT. This gives the protein CASSHGLFGGSMNTEAFF. The J gene is TRBJ1-1, the V gene TRBV4-1; D remains unclear. The V end lost 3 bases, the J end lost 0 bases, and 20 bases lay between the germline ends. The CDR3 extends over 18 amino acids. Germline values: CDR1 MGHRA, CDR2 YSYEKL.

The chain recombines TRBV19 with TRBJ1-5; a weak D match, TRBD1 (6 bases). Germline V gives CDR1 LNHDA, CDR2 SQIVND (reference sequence). The ends were cut back, 9 bases at V and 0 bases at J, with 18 bases in the middle. This CDR3 region has 16 residues. In DNA form, the CDR3 reads TGTGCCAGCTCTCCGGGACAAAAAAATAGCAATCAGCCCCAGCATTTT. Amino acids: CASSPGQKNSNQPQHF.

The CDR3 DNA follows: TGTGCCAGCAGCCCTCTCAAGTCGGGTCTCGATGAAAAACTGTTTTTT. Translated, it gives CASSPLKSGLDEKLFF. V gene TRBV5-5 combines with J gene TRBJ1-4; D is uncertain. This CDR3 is built from 16 residues. Trimming cost V 4 bases and J 6 bases, with 19 bases left between them. The germline V gene encodes CDR1 SGHKS and CDR2 YYEKEE (reference sequence). Full variable domain (outside the CDR3, taken from reference TRBV5-5 and TRBJ1-4): DAGVTQSPTHLIKTRGQQVTLRCSPISGHKSVSWYQQVLGQGPQFIFQYYEKEERGRGNFPDRFSARQFPNYSSELNVNALLLGDSALYLCASSPLKSGLDEKLFFGSGTQLSVL.

The genes are TRBV6-4 and TRBJ1-1; D not resolved. The CDR3 totals 14 residues. V lost 6 bases, J lost 2 bases, and 13 bases lay in between. CDR1 is MRHNA, CDR2 SNTAGT, per germline. The CDR3 reads CASRSQNHNTEAFF. As DNA, the CDR3 is TGTGCCAGCAGATCCCAGAACCATAACACTGAAGCTTTCTTT.

The genes are TRBV28 and TRBJ2-5; D gene uncertain. Germline CDR1 MDHEN, CDR2 SYDVKM. V was trimmed by 6 bases and J by 1 base, leaving 12 bases between them. The CDR3 length is 14 residues. CDR3 residues: CASRDSQGQETQYF. The DNA of the CDR3 is TGTGCCAGCAGAGACTCGCAAGGCCAAGAGACCCAGTACTTC.

The V call is TRBV27, the J call TRBJ1-6; 9 bases map to TRBD1. The CDR3 spans 17 residues. The junction had 6 bases not matched to a gene; V was cut back by 6 bases and J by 0 bases. CDR1 and CDR2 (germline): MNHEY, SMNVEV (reference sequence). In DNA form, the CDR3 reads TGTGCCAGCAGATCACAGGGGGCCTACTCCTATAATTCACCCCTCCACTTT. Residues: CASRSQGAYSYNSPLHF.

This clone was recorded once. The V and J genes are TRBV24-1 and TRBJ1-2; a possible D gene is TRBD1 (6 bases). Trimming cost V 7 bases and J 1 base, with 15 bases left between them. CDR1 and CDR2 from the germline V gene are KGHDR and SFDVKD. The CDR3 consists of 15 residues. The CDR3 DNA sequence: TGTGCCACCAGGAAAAAACAGGGAAGTAACTATGGCTACACCTTC. Amino acid sequence: CATRKKQGSNYGYTF.

V usage is TRBV3-1 (or the pseudogene TRBV3-2) and J usage is TRBJ2-7; TRBD1 agrees at 7 bases. With 4 bases clipped from V and 9 bases from J, the junction kept 9 bases outside the gene matches. The length of the CDR3 is 13 residues. The germline CDR1 and CDR2 sequences are LGHDT and YNNKEL (reference sequence). The CDR3, as DNA: TGTGCCAGCAGCCTAACAGGGACAGAGGGGCAGTACTTC. This translates into CASSLTGTEGQYF.